The T cell receptor beta chain under discussion was sequenced for a study of blood T cell repertoires in COVID-19. Study in general: Samples came from the United States, Italy and Spain, spanning acute and convalescent COVID-19.

Per the study methods: Estimation of nucleated cell counts was performed using reference gene primer amplification. Measured with immunoSEQ multiplex PCR; TCRdb has only the in-frame clones, and not every one. V, J and clone size are taken as reported in that table, and D and trimming were inferred from the DNA itself. Counted here are hundreds of thousands of clones, 80% to 90% occurring once; the ten biggest clones make up roughly 6.2%. Source material: peripheral blood. This clonotype was obtained from a man between 60 and 75 years old who had recovered from COVID-19.

The CDR3 nucleotides read TGTGCCAGCAGTTTGACAGGGACTTCACCCCTCCACTTT. This encodes CASSLTGTSPLHF. This sequence joins TRBV12-3 or TRBV12-4 and TRBJ1-6; 7 nucleotides line up with TRBD1. The CDR3 sequence is 13 residues long. V trimming: 3 bases; J trimming: 9 bases; junction bases outside the gene matches: 2.